This T cell receptor (beta chain) was sequenced for a study of blood T cell repertoires in COVID-19. Study as a whole: Acute-phase and convalescent COVID-19 samples originated in the United States, Italy and Spain.

Here immunoSEQ multiplex PCR was the method, and the copy in TCRdb shows in-frame clones only, minus some. The table records about 250,000 clones, 87% of them present only once. Participants, 18 to 89 years old, spanned 24 US areas. The germline V gene has CDR1 MNHEY and CDR2 SMNVEV (reference sequence). V dropped 6 bases and J dropped 6 bases, with 8 bases sitting between them. This CDR3 spans 12 amino acids. Sequencing was performed on PBMCs or T cells enriched from blood (not recorded which). This sequence was found in a young woman with acute COVID-19. V usage is TRBV27 and J usage is TRBJ2-2; possible D gene TRBD1, 5 bases. For the CDR3, the DNA is TGTGCCAGCAGGCAGGGCTCCGGGGAGCTGTTTTTT. Its protein product is CASRQGSGELFF.